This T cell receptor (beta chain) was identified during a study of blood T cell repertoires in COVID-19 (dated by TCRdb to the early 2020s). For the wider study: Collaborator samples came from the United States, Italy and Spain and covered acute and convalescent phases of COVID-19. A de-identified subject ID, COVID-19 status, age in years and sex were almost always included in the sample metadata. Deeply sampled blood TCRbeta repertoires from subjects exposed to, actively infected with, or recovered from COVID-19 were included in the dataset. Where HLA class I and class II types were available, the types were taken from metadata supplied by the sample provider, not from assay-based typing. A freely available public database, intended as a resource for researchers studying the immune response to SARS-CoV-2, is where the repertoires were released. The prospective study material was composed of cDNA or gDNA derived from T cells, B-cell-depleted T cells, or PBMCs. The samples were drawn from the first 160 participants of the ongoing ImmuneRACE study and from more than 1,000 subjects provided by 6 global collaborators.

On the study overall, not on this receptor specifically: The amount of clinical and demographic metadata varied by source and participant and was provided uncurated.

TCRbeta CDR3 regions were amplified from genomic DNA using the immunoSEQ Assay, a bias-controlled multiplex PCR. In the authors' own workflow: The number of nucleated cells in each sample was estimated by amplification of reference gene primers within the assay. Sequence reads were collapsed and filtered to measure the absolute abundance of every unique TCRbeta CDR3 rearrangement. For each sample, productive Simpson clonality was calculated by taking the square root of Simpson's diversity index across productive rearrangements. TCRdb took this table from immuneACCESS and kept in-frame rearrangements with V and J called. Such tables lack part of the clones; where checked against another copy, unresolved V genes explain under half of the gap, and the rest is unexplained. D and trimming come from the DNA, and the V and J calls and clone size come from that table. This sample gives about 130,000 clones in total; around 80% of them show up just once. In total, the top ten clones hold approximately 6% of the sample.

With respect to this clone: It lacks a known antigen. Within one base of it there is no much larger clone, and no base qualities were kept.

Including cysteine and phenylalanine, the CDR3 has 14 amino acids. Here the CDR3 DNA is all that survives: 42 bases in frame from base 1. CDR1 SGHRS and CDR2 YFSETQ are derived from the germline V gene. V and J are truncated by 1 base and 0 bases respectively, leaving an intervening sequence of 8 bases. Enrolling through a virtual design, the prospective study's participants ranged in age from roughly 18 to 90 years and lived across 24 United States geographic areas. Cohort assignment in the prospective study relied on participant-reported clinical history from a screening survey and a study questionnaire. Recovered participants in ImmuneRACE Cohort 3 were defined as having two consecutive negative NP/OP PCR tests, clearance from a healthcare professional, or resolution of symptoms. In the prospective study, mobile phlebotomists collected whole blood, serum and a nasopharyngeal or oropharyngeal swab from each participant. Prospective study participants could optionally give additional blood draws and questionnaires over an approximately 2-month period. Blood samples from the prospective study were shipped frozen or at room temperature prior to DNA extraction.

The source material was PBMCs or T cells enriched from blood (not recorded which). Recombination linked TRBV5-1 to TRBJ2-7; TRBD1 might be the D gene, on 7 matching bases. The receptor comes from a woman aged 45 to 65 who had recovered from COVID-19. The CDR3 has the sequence CASSLQGGSYEQYF. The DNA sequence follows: TGCGCCAGCAGCTTGCAGGGGGGCTCCTACGAGCAGTACTTC.